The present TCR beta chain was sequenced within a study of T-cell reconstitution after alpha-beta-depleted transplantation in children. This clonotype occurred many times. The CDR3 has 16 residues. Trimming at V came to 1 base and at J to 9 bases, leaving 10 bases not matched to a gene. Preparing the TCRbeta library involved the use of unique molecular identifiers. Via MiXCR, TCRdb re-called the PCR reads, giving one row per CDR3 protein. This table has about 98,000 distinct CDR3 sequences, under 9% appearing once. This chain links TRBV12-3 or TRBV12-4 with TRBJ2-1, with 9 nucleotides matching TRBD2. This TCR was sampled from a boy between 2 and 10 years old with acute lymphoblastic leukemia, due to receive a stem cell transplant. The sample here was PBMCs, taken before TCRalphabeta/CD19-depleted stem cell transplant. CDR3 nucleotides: TGTGCCAGCAGTTTAGGCGGGGGGGCCAGTAGTGGTGAGCAGTTCTTC. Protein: CASSLGGGASSGEQFF.